The T cell receptor (beta chain) described here comes from a study of blood T cell repertoires in COVID-19. Across the whole study: The United States, Italy and Spain were the sources of the acute and convalescent COVID-19 samples. PBMCs, B-cell-depleted T cells, or T cells were the source of the cDNA or gDNA that made up the material.

Assay used: immunoSEQ multiplex PCR; TCRdb lists only in-frame clones, some missing. The sample holds 250,000 to 300,000 clones, 89% seen once. Germline CDR1 reads MNHEY; CDR2 reads SMNVEV (reference sequence). The CDR3 loop spans 15 amino acids. With respect to this clone: One junction end does not reproduce the germline sequence, and a read error may be involved.

The genes are TRBV27 and TRBJ1-2; possibly TRBD1 for D (5 bases). This receptor was obtained from a woman aged 55-70 years with acute or convalescent COVID-19. Sample: peripheral blood. CDR3 protein: CASSISGLLNYGYTF. The CDR3 DNA follows: TGTGCCAGCAGTATATCGGGACTCCTAAACTATGGCTACACCTTC.